Listed below are T cell receptor beta chains from one sample, sequenced in a study of technical replicates of blood from several donors. TCRdb's copy holds only in-frame clones and misses some; the assay was immunoSEQ multiplex PCR. The table lists tens of thousands of clones, roughly 94% of them singletons. What was sequenced was T cells isolated from PBMCs. These TCRs come from a human donor in good health. The conserved cysteine and the conserved F or W are not part of the CDR3 here.

len | v_gene | CDR3aa
11 | TRBV30 | AWLTGGSEKLF
12 | TRBV30 | AWSVDREIAEAF
11 | TRBV27 | ASSYTSGYEQY
13 | TRBV19 | ASSIIAGVRNEQY
12 | TRBV4-2 | ASSHAQEPYEQY
12 | TRBV30 | AWSTGVGANVLT
14 | TRBV6-1 | ASSDEGQGPSYEQY
14 | TRBV14 | ASSQLDSSSYNEQF
11 | TRBV7-9 | ASSQRSSYEQY
12 | TRBV28 | ASRAIQGLTEAF
12 | TRBV19 | ASRTASGQETQY
12 | TRBV19 | ASSSGRVAYEQY
14 | TRBV4-2 | ASSQLPRASGNTIY
13 | TRBV9 | ASSAGTGKNYGYT
15 | TRBV19 | ASSGSLTGREVNGYT
9 | TRBV21-1 | ASSNRAALF
12 | TRBV19 | ASKTSGISYEQY
11 | TRBV7-3 | ASSGGQVNEQF
13 | TRBV5-3 | ARSPRLAGVYEQY
13 | TRBV2 | ASSLEGQGTGELF
11 | TRBV6-1 | ASSGWDSTGQY
13 | TRBV4-1 | ASSLGQGDWYGYT
16 | TRBV19 | ASSELMDRPRSTYEQY
14 | TRBV4-2 | ASSASTGGSNQPQH
12 | TRBV28 | ASSLTGGNQPQH
13 | TRBV7-9 | ASSRTGDSGEKLF
13 | TRBV5-1 | ASSLEVEGAEGYT
13 | TRBV7-2 | ASSSPGQSSYEQY
13 | TRBV13 | ASSLSRVDGNTIY
14 | TRBV2 | ASSENWGESGNEQF
12 | TRBV28 | ASSSAGNSGELF
13 | TRBV11-2 | ASSLVWTGGYEQY
10 | TRBV7-8 | ASSTSTDTQY
13 | TRBV7-3 | ASSLNSGVTDTQY
10 | TRBV5-4 | ASSRHTDTQY
15 | TRBV4-3 | ASSLVAGEGPYNEQF
12 | TRBV6-6 | ASSSVRSTDTQY
13 | TRBV5-1 | ASSRALRDSTEAF
11 | TRBV27 | ATSGDGGDTQY
9 | TRBV29-1 | RAGTAYEQY
13 | TRBV11-3 | ASSLGQGGMNEQF
12 | TRBV5-1 | ASSRAGGTYEQY
13 | TRBV7-3 | ASSLTSGSTDTQY